The present TCR beta chain was sequenced within a study of blood T cell repertoires in COVID-19. Across the whole study: Donors in the United States, Italy and Spain gave samples during acute or convalescent COVID-19. Sample material is recorded as cDNA or gDNA derived from T cells, B-cell-depleted T cells, or PBMCs.

Per the study methods: Estimated nucleated cell counts came from reference gene primer amplification. Data came from immunoSEQ multiplex PCR; TCRdb stores just in-frame clones and leaves some out. V and J calls and clone size are given by that table; D and trimming were obtained from the DNA. The sample lists some 150,000 clones, around 76% occurring once. The CDR3 is made up of 15 amino acids. V lost 2 bases, J lost 2 bases, and 6 bases stayed unmatched. Germline V lookup: CDR1 MNHEY, CDR2 SMNVEV (reference sequence). The sample was peripheral blood. The sequence derives from a man in his sixties with acute or convalescent COVID-19. This chain joins TRBV27 and TRBJ2-7, with 7 bases lining up with TRBD2. The CDR3 loop reads CASSLNGRSPYEQYF. In DNA form, the CDR3 reads TGTGCCAGCAGTTTAAACGGGAGGTCCCCCTACGAGCAGTACTTC.